This T cell receptor beta chain was sequenced in a study of T cell repertoires in cytomegalovirus infection. TCRdb independently ran MiXCR on the reads; one entry per CDR3 protein. Among some 920,000 distinct CDR3 sequences, less than 40% were seen once, and the ten largest hold over 13%. As to this clonotype: Its matching antigen is unknown.

The CDR3 length is 22 residues. In germline, CDR1 is MNHNY, CDR2 SVGAGI (reference sequence). V was pared by 2 bases and J by 2 bases, with 33 bases between. The sequenced sample was cultured CD8+ T cells from PBMCs, obtained from culture after CMV antigen stimulation. The rearrangement links TRBV6-6 to TRBJ2-5; either TRBD1 or TRBD2 may fit D (5 bases each). This clonotype was obtained from a human donor in good health (CMV status not recorded). Some clones in this sample may be carry-over from other donors' samples. CDR3 sequence (DNA): TGTGCCAGCAGTTACGTAATTTTGGTGCGACAAACAGCCGGGACGAAGCAAGAGACCCAGTACTTC. It translates to CASSYVILVRQTAGTKQETQYF.